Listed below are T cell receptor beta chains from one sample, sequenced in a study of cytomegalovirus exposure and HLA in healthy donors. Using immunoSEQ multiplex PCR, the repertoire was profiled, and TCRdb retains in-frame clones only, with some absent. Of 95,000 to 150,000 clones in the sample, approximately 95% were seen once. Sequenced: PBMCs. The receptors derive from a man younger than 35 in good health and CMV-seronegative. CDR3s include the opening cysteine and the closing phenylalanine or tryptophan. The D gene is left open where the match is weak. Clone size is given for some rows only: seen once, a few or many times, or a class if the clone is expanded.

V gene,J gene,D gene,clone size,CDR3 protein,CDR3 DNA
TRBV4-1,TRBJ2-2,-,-,CASSAGLLPLAGELFF,TGCGCCAGCAGCGCGGGACTGCTCCCACTTGCCGGGGAGCTGTTTTTT
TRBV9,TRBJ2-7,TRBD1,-,CASSVGGTGAVTAYEQYF,TGTGCCAGCAGCGTAGGAGGGACAGGGGCGGTTACCGCCTACGAGCAGTACTTC
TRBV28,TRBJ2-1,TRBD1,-,CASSPGLDRAYNEQFF,TGTGCCAGCAGTCCCGGGTTGGACAGGGCCTACAATGAGCAGTTCTTC
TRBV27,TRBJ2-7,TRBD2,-,CASSFLSGSHEQYF,TGTGCCAGCAGTTTCCTCAGCGGGAGCCACGAGCAGTACTTC
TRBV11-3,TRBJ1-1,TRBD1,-,CASSRQQGGTEAFF,TGTGCCAGCAGTCGCCAACAGGGGGGGACTGAAGCTTTCTTT
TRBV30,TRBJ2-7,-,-,CAWSVTPNEQYF,TGTGCCTGGAGTGTCACTCCTAACGAGCAGTACTTC
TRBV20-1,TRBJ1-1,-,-,CSAPLNTEAFF,TGCAGTGCCCCTTTGAACACTGAAGCTTTCTTT
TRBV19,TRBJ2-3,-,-,CASSTRNTDTQYF,TGTGCCAGTAGTACTAGGAACACAGATACGCAGTATTTT
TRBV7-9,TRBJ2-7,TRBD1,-,CASSVEGQGVTYEQYF,TGTGCCAGCAGCGTCGAGGGACAGGGAGTAACCTACGAGCAGTACTTC
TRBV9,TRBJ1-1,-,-,CASSPLGDGNTEAFF,TGTGCCAGCAGCCCTCTGGGCGACGGAAACACTGAAGCTTTCTTT
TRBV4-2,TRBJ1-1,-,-,CASSQGRVAFF,TGTGCCAGCAGCCAAGGACGGGTAGCTTTCTTT
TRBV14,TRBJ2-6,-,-,CASSQLATGAGANVLTF,TGTGCCAGCAGCCAACTGGCAACGGGAGCTGGGGCCAACGTCCTGACTTTC
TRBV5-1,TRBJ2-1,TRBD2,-,CASSLPLAGMSSYNEQFF,TGCGCCAGCAGCTTGCCACTAGCGGGAATGAGCTCCTACAATGAGCAGTTCTTC
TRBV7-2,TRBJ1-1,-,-,CASSLANQVRTEAFF,TGTGCCAGCAGCTTAGCGAATCAGGTTCGGACTGAAGCTTTCTTT
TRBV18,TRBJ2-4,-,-,CASSPLAGAKNIQYF,TGTGCCAGCTCACCTCTGGCGGGGGCCAAAAACATTCAGTACTTC
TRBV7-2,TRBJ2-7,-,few,CASSLDYPYEQYF,TGTGCCAGCAGCCTGGACTATCCCTACGAGCAGTACTTC
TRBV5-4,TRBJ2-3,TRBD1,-,CASSAADRGPDTQYF,TGTGCCAGCAGTGCCGCGGACAGGGGACCAGATACGCAGTATTTT
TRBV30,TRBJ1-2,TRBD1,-,CAWSRSGTGDNYGYTF,TGTGCCTGGAGCCGTTCCGGGACAGGGGATAACTATGGCTACACCTTC
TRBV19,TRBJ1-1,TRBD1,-,CASTTGGSEAFF,TGTGCCAGCACGACAGGGGGCTCTGAAGCTTTCTTT
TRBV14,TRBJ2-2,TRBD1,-,CASSRTGQGPTGELFF,TGTGCCAGCAGCCGAACGGGACAGGGACCAACCGGGGAGCTGTTTTTT
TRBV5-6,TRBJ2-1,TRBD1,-,CASSRPETGPNEQFF,TGTGCCAGCAGCCGCCCAGAGACAGGGCCCAATGAGCAGTTCTTC
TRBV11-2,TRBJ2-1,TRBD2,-,CASSLGGLAGGDEQFF,TGTGCCAGCAGCTTGGGGGGACTAGCGGGAGGGGATGAGCAGTTCTTC
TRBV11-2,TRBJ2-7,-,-,CASSLDHSRAYEQYF,TGTGCCAGCAGCTTAGATCATAGCAGGGCCTACGAGCAGTACTTC
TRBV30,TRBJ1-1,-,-,CAWWVGAEAFF,TGTGCCTGGTGGGTGGGGGCGGAAGCTTTCTTT
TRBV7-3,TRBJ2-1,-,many,CASSLSVTNEQFF,TGTGCCAGCAGCTTATCGGTCACGAATGAGCAGTTCTTC
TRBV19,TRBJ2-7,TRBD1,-,CASSISSGGSFAYEQYF,TGTGCCAGTAGTATCTCCTCAGGGGGCTCCTTCGCCTACGAGCAGTACTTC
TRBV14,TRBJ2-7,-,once,CASSLLTGYEQYF,TGTGCCAGCAGCCTTTTAACAGGCTACGAGCAGTACTTC
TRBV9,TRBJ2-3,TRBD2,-,CASSVGVSGGYYTDTQYF,TGTGCCAGCAGCGTAGGAGTGAGCGGGGGATACTACACAGATACGCAGTATTTT
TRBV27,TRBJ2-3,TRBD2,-,CASSSQRDGTDTQYF,TGTGCCAGCAGTTCGCAGCGGGACGGCACAGATACGCAGTATTTT
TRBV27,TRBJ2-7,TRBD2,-,CASSLKAGGGYEQYF,TGTGCCAGCAGTTTAAAAGCGGGAGGGGGCTACGAGCAGTACTTC
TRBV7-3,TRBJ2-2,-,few,CASSLGRGTGELFF,TGTGCCAGCAGCCTGGGCCGGGGGACCGGGGAGCTGTTTTTT
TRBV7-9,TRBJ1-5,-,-,CASSLDEGEGAQHF,TGTGCCAGCAGCTTAGATGAGGGAGAGGGTGCCCAGCATTTT
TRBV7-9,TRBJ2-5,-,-,CASSLVGSAETQYF,TGTGCCAGCAGCTTAGTAGGTAGCGCGGAGACCCAGTACTTC
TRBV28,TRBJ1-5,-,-,CASSKGESNQPQHF,TGTGCCAGCAGTAAGGGGGAGTCCAATCAGCCCCAGCATTTT
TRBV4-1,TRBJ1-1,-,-,CASTGGPQAMNTEAFF,TGCGCCAGCACAGGAGGTCCGCAGGCCATGAACACTGAAGCTTTCTTT
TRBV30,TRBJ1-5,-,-,CAWRTQGNQPQHF,TGTGCCTGGAGGACACAGGGCAATCAGCCCCAGCATTTT
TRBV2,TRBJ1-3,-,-,CASSADGRRNTIYF,TGTGCCAGCAGTGCAGACGGGAGACGAAACACCATATATTTT
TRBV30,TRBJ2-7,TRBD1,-,CAWSVDRDWDEQYF,TGTGCCTGGAGTGTGGACAGGGATTGGGACGAGCAGTACTTC
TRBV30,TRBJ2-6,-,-,CAWREGRGGSGANVLTF,TGTGCCTGGAGGGAGGGCCGGGGTGGCTCTGGGGCCAACGTCCTGACTTTC
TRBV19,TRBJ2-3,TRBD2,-,CASSLAGGGTDTQYF,TGTGCCAGTAGCCTAGCGGGAGGGGGAACAGATACGCAGTATTTT
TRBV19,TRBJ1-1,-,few,CASSRSGTEAFF,TGTGCCAGTAGTAGGTCGGGCACTGAAGCTTTCTTT
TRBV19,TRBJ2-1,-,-,CASSIGPSSYNEQFF,TGTGCCAGTAGTATAGGCCCGAGCTCCTACAATGAGCAGTTCTTC
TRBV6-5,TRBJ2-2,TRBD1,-,CASSGTANTGELFF,TGTGCCAGCAGTGGGACAGCGAACACCGGGGAGCTGTTTTTT
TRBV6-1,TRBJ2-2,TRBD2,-,CASSLLAGDTGELFF,TGTGCCAGCAGCCTACTAGCGGGAGACACCGGGGAGCTGTTTTTT
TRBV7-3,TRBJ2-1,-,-,CASSLDSPPYNEQFF,TGTGCCAGCAGTCTGGACTCGCCCCCCTACAATGAGCAGTTCTTC
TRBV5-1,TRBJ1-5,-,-,CASRRGQGEFEPQHF,TGCGCCAGCAGACGAGGTCAGGGTGAGTTCGAGCCCCAGCATTTT
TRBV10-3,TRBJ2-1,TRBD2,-,CAITTTSGSNEQFF,TGTGCCATCACCACGACTAGCGGGAGTAATGAGCAGTTCTTC
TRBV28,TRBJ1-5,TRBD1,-,CASSHRGYSNQPQHF,TGTGCCAGCAGCCACAGGGGTTATAGCAATCAGCCCCAGCATTTT
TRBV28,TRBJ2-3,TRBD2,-,CASSSLVSGSSGTDTQYF,TGTGCCAGCAGTTCCCTCGTAAGCGGGAGTTCTGGCACAGATACGCAGTATTTT
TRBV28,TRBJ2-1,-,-,CASSLRGRDNEQFF,TGTGCCAGCAGTTTAAGGGGAAGGGACAATGAGCAGTTCTTC
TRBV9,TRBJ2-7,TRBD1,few,CASSVEGTGSDEQYF,TGTGCCAGCAGCGTAGAAGGGACAGGGTCCGACGAGCAGTACTTC
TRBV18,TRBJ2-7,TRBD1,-,CASSAGGQGDEQYF,TGTGCCAGCTCGGCAGGGGGCCAGGGGGACGAGCAGTACTTC
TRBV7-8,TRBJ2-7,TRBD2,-,CASSLPGTSGAYEQYF,TGTGCCAGCAGCCTTCCGGGGACTAGCGGGGCCTACGAGCAGTACTTC
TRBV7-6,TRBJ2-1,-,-,CASARRSYNEQFF,TGTGCCAGCGCCAGGCGCTCCTACAATGAGCAGTTCTTC
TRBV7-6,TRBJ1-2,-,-,CASSLAPQDAYGYTF,TGTGCCAGCAGCTTGGCCCCCCAGGATGCCTATGGCTACACCTTC
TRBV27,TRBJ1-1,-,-,CASRGSEAFF,TGTGCCAGCAGAGGGAGTGAAGCTTTCTTT
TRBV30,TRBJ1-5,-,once,CAWRQRNSNQPQHF,TGTGCCTGGAGACAGAGAAATAGCAATCAGCCCCAGCATTTT
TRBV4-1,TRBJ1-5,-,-,CASSQDRGLGPQHF,TGCGCCAGCAGCCAAGATCGGGGTCTGGGGCCCCAGCATTTT
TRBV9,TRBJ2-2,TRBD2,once,CASSVDLAVNTGELFF,TGTGCCAGCAGCGTAGACCTAGCGGTGAACACCGGGGAGCTGTTTTTT
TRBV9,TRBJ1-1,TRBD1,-,CASSARQGGGVNTEAFF,TGTGCCAGCAGCGCAAGACAGGGAGGAGGGGTGAACACTGAAGCTTTCTTT